The present T cell receptor (beta chain) was sequenced within a study of PD-L1 blockade in urothelial cancer. For the study at large: Analyses were performed on blood at 3 weeks after treatment start (the second dose) and at 6 weeks. Reported median T cell count for blood samples was more than 140,000. Study conclusions and caveats: When measured at 3 weeks, tumor-associated blood clones expanded more in durable-benefit patients.

With 0 bases clipped from V and 2 bases from J, the junction kept 5 bases outside the gene matches. The CDR3 totals 16 residues. CDR1 and CDR2 (germline): SGHRS, YFSETQ. Sequencing used immunoSEQ multiplex PCR; TCRdb keeps in-frame clones, though not all of them. The profile covers around 53,000 clones, with under 85% appearing a single time and 1.5% to 2% taken by the ten largest. On this clone itself: The antigen remains unidentified.

Regarding time point: peripheral blood 6 weeks after treatment start. The clonotype comes from a man aged 50 to 60 with urothelial cancer. This rearrangement joins TRBV5-1 to TRBJ2-3, with 8 bases that match TRBD2. Here the sequenced sample was PBMCs, taken around atezolizumab (anti-PD-L1) treatment. The CDR3 loop is CASSLVGLAPTDTQYF. CDR3 bases: TGCGCCAGCAGCTTGGTAGGACTAGCCCCCACAGATACGCAGTATTTT.